These 10 T cell receptor beta chains were sequenced from one sample in a study of blood T cell repertoires in COVID-19. TCRdb keeps only in-frame clones here, not all; method: immunoSEQ multiplex PCR. Among 200,000 to 300,000 clones, more than 75% were seen once, and the ten largest hold approximately 1.4%. Sequencing used peripheral blood. The receptor set was obtained from a woman between 40 and 55 years old who had recovered from COVID-19.

The chain links TRBV9 to TRBJ2-5, with 9 bases that match TRBD2. This CDR3 has 14 amino acids. V was pared by 3 bases and J by 4 bases, with 4 bases of the junction left unmatched. Germline CDR1 is SGDLS and CDR2 is YYNGEE. CDR3 DNA: TGTGCCAGCAGCGCTATAGCGGGGGCAGAGACCCAGTACTTC. Its protein is CASSAIAGAETQYF.

The gene calls are TRBV6-6 and TRBJ2-5; D is perhaps TRBD1 (6 bases). Trimming took 7 bases from V and 5 from J, leaving 14 bases between them. Germline assignment: CDR1 MNHNY and CDR2 SVGAGI (reference sequence). This CDR3 has 13 amino acids. CDR3 sequence: CASIRGLRETQYF. Written as DNA, the CDR3 is TGTGCCAGCATCAGGGGATTGAGGGAGACCCAGTACTTC.

The V and J genes are TRBV7-8 and TRBJ2-1; 11 bases line up with TRBD2. Trimming took 5 bases from V and 5 from J; bases not matched to a gene: 5. CDR1 and CDR2 (germline): SGHVS, FQNEAQ. The CDR3 contains 15 residues. The DNA of the CDR3 is TGTGCCAGCAGCCCGACTAGCGGGGTCCACAATGAGCAGTTCTTC. Translating gives CASSPTSGVHNEQFF.

The CDR3 region has the DNA TGTGCCAGCAGCCAGGGGGCGGTCTACTCCTACGAGCAGTACTTC. Translation gives CASSQGAVYSYEQYF. The chain combines TRBV7-2 with TRBJ2-7, with TRBD1 identical over 8 bases. The CDR3 is 15 amino acids. CDR1 is SGHTA, CDR2 FQGNSA, per germline. J gave up 0 bases and V 5 bases, and 6 bases lay outside the gene matches.

The V call is TRBV5-1, the J call TRBJ1-1; D unclear. Per the germline V gene, CDR1 is SGHRS and CDR2 is YFSETQ. This CDR3 spans 14 amino acids. Between the trimmed V and J ends, which lost 2 bases and 1 base, there was a span of 9 bases. CDR3 coding DNA: TGCGCCAGCAGCTTTCAGCGGGAGAACACTGAAGCTTTCTTT. Translated: CASSFQRENTEAFF.

The chain employs TRBV15 and TRBJ1-2; 8 bases line up with TRBD1. CDR1 LNHNV and CDR2 YYDKDF come from the germline V gene (reference sequence). V gave up 3 bases and J gave up 8 bases; unmatched junction bases: 11. The CDR3 contains 15 residues. CDR3 sequence reads: CATSRPLTGVEGYTF. The CDR3, as DNA: TGTGCCACCAGCAGGCCGCTGACAGGGGTGGAAGGCTACACCTTC.

The chain is built from TRBV19 and TRBJ2-2; no clear D. Trimming stripped 2 bases from V and 3 bases from J, with 4 bases between. The CDR3 runs to 13 residues. CDR1 and CDR2 from the germline V gene are LNHDA and SQIVND (reference sequence). This CDR3 is CASSISDTGELFF. The CDR3 nucleotides are TGTGCCAGTAGTATATCGGACACCGGGGAGCTGTTTTTT.

V and J are TRBV28 and TRBJ2-1; the match to TRBD1 covers 10 bases. This CDR3 is 14 amino acids long. Per the germline V gene, CDR1 is MDHEN and CDR2 is SYDVKM. Trimming cost V 8 bases and J 7 bases; bases outside gene matches: 8. The CDR3: CASEGTGVLNEQFF. The CDR3 DNA follows: TGTGCCAGCGAGGGGACAGGGGTCCTAAATGAGCAGTTCTTC. Filled out from reference TRBV28 and TRBJ2-1, the complete variable domain reads DVKVTQSSRYLVKRTGEKVFLECVQDMDHENMFWYRQDPGLGLRLIYFSYDVKMKEKGDIPEGYSVSREKKERFSLILESASTNQTSMYLCASEGTGVLNEQFFGPGTRLTVL.

This clone was counted only a few times. The chain uses TRBV5-1 and TRBJ2-2; 10 positions agree with TRBD1. The CDR3 contains 17 residues. Germline V gene data show CDR1 as SGHRS and CDR2 as YFSETQ. The junction had 5 bases not matched to a gene; V was cut back by 0 bases and J by 3 bases. The CDR3 nucleotides are TGCGCCAGCAGCTTGGAAGAGGGACAGGGGTACACCGGGGAGCTGTTTTTT. It translates to CASSLEEGQGYTGELFF.

V and J are TRBV9 and TRBJ2-2; TRBD2 agrees at 10 bases. The CDR3 is 16 residues long. Trimming at V came to 1 base and at J to 6 bases, leaving 6 bases not matched to a gene. Per the germline V gene, CDR1 is SGDLS and CDR2 is YYNGEE. CDR3 amino acids: CASSVRLAGAAGELFF. CDR3 in DNA: TGTGCCAGCAGCGTACGCCTAGCGGGGGCGGCCGGGGAGCTGTTTTTT.